Presented here are 5 T cell receptor beta chains from one specimen sequenced in a study of early T cells in non-severe SARS-CoV-2 infection. TCRdb recomputed calls from the 5' RACE reads with MiXCR, one row per CDR3 protein. The sample carries approximately 110,000 distinct CDR3 sequences, 15% recorded once. The sample taken for sequencing was whole blood. These receptors all stem from an adult who was a healthcare worker with PCR-confirmed SARS-CoV-2 infection or an uninfected control (not recorded which).

The genes are TRBV6-2 or TRBV6-3 and TRBJ2-7; TRBD1 matches at 7 bases. Germline lookup yields CDR1 MNHEY and CDR2 SVGEGT. V lost 5 bases, J lost 3 bases, and 7 bases stayed unmatched. This CDR3 region has 14 residues. The CDR3 here is CASSRSGTDYEQYF. The CDR3 bases are TGTGCCAGCAGTCGGTCCGGGACAGACTACGAGCAGTACTTC.

This sequence joins TRBV27 and TRBJ2-7; D could derive from TRBD1 or TRBD2 (6 bases each). The V end was cut by 2 bases, the J end by 4 bases, with 15 bases between. Germline values: CDR1 MNHEY, CDR2 SMNVEV (reference sequence). This CDR3 contains 15 residues. CDR3 coding DNA: TGTGCCAGCAGTTTAAGAGGGGGGCTAACATACGAGCAGTACTTC. Amino acids: CASSLRGGLTYEQYF.

Here the CDR3 reads CASSLEGGHQPQHF. The CDR3 nucleotides are TGCGCCAGCAGCTTGGAAGGGGGTCACCAGCCCCAGCATTTT. V and J are TRBV5-1 and TRBJ1-5; tentatively, D is TRBD1 (6 bases). The CDR3 runs 14 residues. Germline V gene data show CDR1 as SGHRS and CDR2 as YFSETQ. V dropped 0 bases and J dropped 7 bases, with 11 bases sitting between them.

This clonotype came up many times. The chain uses TRBV12-3 or TRBV12-4 and TRBJ2-7; D gene unclear. The CDR3 covers 13 residues. Trimming left V 3 bases short and J 5 bases short, with 11 bases between. The CDR3 nucleotides are TGTGCCAGCAGTTTGGGTGCCATAGACGAGCAGTACTTC. It specifies CASSLGAIDEQYF.

V gene TRBV3-1 combines with J gene TRBJ2-5; no clear D gene. CDR1 and CDR2 from the germline V gene are LGHDT and YNNKEL (reference sequence). V was pared by 1 base and J by 1 base, with 7 bases between. CDR3 length equals 14 residues. CDR3 coding DNA: TGTGCCAGCAGCCAAGGGTTGATCCAAGAGACCCAGTACTTC. As protein: CASSQGLIQETQYF.